This T cell receptor beta chain came from a study of cytomegalovirus exposure and HLA in healthy donors. Study overall: Earlier, some 180 million T cells were analyzed, and some 120 million unique TCR beta sequences were found among them.

To note about this clone: The target antigen is unknown. Sequence at one end of the junction differs from germline and may be a read error.

Study-level findings and limits: More than 15,000 TCR beta sequences were associated with HLA alleles at 0.05 false discovery rate in a later analysis. There were reportedly fewer N-insertions in an Asian-associated ancestry cluster than the approximately 670-donor mean, in a later analysis. Earlier analysis found most TCR beta V segments productive about 87% or about 30% of the time.

PCR employed 60 Vbeta and 13 Jbeta primers. Assay used: immunoSEQ multiplex PCR; TCRdb lists only in-frame clones, some missing. The repertoire holds 170,000 or so clones, with approximately 81% as singletons. Germline lookup yields CDR1 SGHRS and CDR2 YFSETQ. This CDR3 comprises 17 residues. The TCR originated in a man younger than 30 in good health and CMV-seronegative. The chain combines TRBV5-1 with TRBJ1-2; 10 bases align to TRBD1. Input material: PBMCs. The CDR3 DNA reads as TGCGCCAGCAGCTTGTCCGCCGGGGACAGGGGTAACTATGGTTACACCTTC. Translated, it gives CASSLSAGDRGNYGYTF.